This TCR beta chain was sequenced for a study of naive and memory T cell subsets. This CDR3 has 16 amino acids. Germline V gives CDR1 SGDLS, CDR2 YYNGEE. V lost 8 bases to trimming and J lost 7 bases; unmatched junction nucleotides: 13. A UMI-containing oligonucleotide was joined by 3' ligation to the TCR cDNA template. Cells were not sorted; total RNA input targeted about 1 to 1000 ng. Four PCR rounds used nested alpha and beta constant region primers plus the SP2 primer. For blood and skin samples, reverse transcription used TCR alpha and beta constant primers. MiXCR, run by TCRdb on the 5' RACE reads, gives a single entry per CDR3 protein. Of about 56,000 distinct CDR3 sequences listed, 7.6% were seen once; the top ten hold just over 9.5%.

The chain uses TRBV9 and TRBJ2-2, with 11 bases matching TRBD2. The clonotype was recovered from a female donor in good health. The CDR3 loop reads CASYLGTSGVLGELFF. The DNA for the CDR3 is TGTGCCAGTTATTTGGGGACTAGCGGAGTTCTCGGGGAGCTGTTTTTT.